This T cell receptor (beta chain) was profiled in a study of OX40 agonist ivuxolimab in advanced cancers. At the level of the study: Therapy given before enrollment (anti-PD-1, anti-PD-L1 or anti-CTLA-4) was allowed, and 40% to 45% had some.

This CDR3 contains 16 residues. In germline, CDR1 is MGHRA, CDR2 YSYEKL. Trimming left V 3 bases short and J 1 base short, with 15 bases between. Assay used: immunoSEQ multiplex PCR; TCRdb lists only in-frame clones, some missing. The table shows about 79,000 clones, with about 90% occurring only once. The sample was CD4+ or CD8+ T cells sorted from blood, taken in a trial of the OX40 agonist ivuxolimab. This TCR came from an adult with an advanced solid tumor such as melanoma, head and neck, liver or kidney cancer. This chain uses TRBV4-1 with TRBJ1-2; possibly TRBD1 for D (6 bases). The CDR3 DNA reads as TGCGCCAGCAGCCATCTTACAGGGACTCGTAACTATGGCTACACCTTC. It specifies CASSHLTGTRNYGYTF.